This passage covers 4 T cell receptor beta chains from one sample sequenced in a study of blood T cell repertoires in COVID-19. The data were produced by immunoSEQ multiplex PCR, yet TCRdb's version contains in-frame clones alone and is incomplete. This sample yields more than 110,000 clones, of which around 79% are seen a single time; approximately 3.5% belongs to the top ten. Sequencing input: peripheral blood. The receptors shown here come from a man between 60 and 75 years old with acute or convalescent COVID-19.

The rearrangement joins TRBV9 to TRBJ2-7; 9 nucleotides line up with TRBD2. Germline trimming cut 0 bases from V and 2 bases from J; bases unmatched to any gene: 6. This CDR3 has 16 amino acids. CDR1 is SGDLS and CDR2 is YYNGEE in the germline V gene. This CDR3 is CASSVDGSGSTYEQYF. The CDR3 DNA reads TGTGCCAGCAGCGTAGACGGTAGCGGGAGCACCTACGAGCAGTACTTC.

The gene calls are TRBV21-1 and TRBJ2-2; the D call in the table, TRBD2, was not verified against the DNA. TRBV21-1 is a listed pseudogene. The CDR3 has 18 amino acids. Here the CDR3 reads CASSNLVVGTSVGGELFF. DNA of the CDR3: TGTGCCAGCAGCAACCTCGTGGTGGGGACTAGCGTTGGCGGGGAGCTGTTTTTT.

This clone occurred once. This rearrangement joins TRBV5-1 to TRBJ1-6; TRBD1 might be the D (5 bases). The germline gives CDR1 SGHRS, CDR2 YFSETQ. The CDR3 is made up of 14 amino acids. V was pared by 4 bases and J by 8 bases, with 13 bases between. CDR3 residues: CASSNSGFDSPLHF. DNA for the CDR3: TGCGCCAGCAGCAACTCAGGGTTCGATTCACCCCTCCACTTT.

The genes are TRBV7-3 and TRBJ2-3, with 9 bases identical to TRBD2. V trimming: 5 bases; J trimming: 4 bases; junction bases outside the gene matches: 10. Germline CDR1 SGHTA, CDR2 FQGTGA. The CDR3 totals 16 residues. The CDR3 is CASSPFNGGRADTQYF. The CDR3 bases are TGTGCCAGCAGCCCCTTCAATGGCGGGAGGGCAGATACGCAGTATTTT.